This record concerns one T cell receptor (beta chain) sequence. Antigen: not known. A multiplex PCR was run with 60 Vbeta primers and 13 Jbeta primers. Only in-frame clones appear in the TCRdb table, and some are missing; sequencing was by immunoSEQ multiplex PCR. The table shows about 120,000 clones, with 80% occurring only once. This specimen belongs to a study of cytomegalovirus exposure and HLA in healthy donors. Study results and caveats: A later analysis found most CMV-associated TCR beta chains apparently HLA-restricted. Most TCR sequences were uncommon, yet certain public TCRs appeared in many donors. Earlier analysis yielded a pattern in which most TCR beta V segments were productive about 87% or about 30% of the time.

Germline CDR1 and CDR2: SGHAT and FQNNGV. The V gene end was trimmed by 0 bases and the J gene end by 3 bases; junction bases not matched to a gene: 11. The length of the CDR3 is 17 residues. The sequence came from a man aged 45 to 65 in good health and CMV-seronegative. This sequence joins TRBV11-2 and TRBJ2-7; 7 bases align to TRBD2. Material for sequencing was PBMCs. Written as DNA, the CDR3 is TGTGCCAGCAGCTTAGAGGGGGGGGGATGGAACATCTACGAGCAGTACTTC. Protein product: CASSLEGGGWNIYEQYF.